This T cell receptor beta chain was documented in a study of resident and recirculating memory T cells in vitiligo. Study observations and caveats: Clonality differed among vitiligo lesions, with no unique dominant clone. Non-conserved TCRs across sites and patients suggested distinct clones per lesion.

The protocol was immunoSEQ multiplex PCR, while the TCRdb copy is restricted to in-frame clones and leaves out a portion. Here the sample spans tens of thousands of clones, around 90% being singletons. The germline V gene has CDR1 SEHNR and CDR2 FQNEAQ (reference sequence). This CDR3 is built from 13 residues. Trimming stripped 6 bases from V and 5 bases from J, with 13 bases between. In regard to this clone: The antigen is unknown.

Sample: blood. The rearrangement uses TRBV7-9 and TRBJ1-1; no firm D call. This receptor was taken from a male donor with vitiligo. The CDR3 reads CASSRRVGTEAFF. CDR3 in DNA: TGTGCCAGCAGTCGGAGGGTAGGGACTGAAGCTTTCTTT.